This TCR beta chain was recorded in a study of control samples from healthy donors and cancer patients. This CDR3 has 17 amino acids. V lost 5 bases to trimming and J lost 1 base, with 15 bases between them. CDR1 is SGHNT, CDR2 YENEEA, per germline. Sequencing was performed with immunoSEQ multiplex PCR; in TCRdb, only in-frame clones are kept and a portion is missing. The data hold fewer than 110,000 clones, with around nine tenths observed a single time. The sequence was obtained from a man aged 55 to 69 with lung cancer. J is TRBJ2-6 and V is TRBV11-3; D might be TRBD1 (6 bases). Sequenced material: PBMCs. CDR3 loop: CASSPRDIPSGANVLTF. DNA of the CDR3: TGTGCCAGCAGCCCGAGGGACATTCCTTCTGGGGCCAACGTCCTGACTTTC.